The sequence of this T cell receptor beta chain was determined in a study of T cells in Graves' hyperthyroidism and ophthalmopathy. Ophthalmopathy patients all had a Clinical Activity Score of at least 3, a NOSPECS grade of at least 4 and disease under 3 months old. Orbital computed tomography and thyroid ultrasound, together with serum TRAb and thyroxine and clinical symptoms, were used for diagnoses. TCR beta CDR3 regions were amplified from RNA. Initially, a first-round RT-PCR of the TCR CDR3 employed the HTBI primer set. TCRdb ran MiXCR on the multiplex PCR reads and lists one entry per CDR3 protein. The sample has about 270,000 distinct CDR3 sequences, around 22% seen once; the top ten hold around 65%. The length of the CDR3 is 16 residues. V gave up 1 base and J gave up 4 bases; unmatched junction bases: 5. Looked up from germline, CDR1 is MNHEY and CDR2 is SMNVEV (reference sequence).

The specimen sequenced was blood. The TCR originated in a man aged 25-45 years with Graves' ophthalmopathy. The chain couples TRBV27 to TRBJ2-1; 9 nucleotides agree with TRBD2. The chain's CDR3 is CASSLLLAGNYNEQFF. For the CDR3, the DNA is TGTGCCAGCAGTTTATTGCTAGCGGGAAATTACAATGAGCAGTTCTTC.